These T cell receptor beta chains were read from a single sample in a study of T cells and Merkel cell carcinoma outcomes. Here immunoSEQ multiplex PCR was the method, and the copy in TCRdb shows in-frame clones only, minus some. The data show 5,000 to 8,000 clones, with less than 95% seen just once and 2.8% held by the top ten. Input material: tumor tissue from Merkel cell carcinoma. The receptors here all came from a human donor with Merkel cell carcinoma. The conserved cysteine and the conserved F or W are not part of the CDR3 here. Fields, in order: V gene, CDR3 length, clone size, J gene, CDR3 protein. Not every row has a clone size; where given, it reads once, few, many or a size class.

V: TRBV7-3; length: 13; size: -; J: TRBJ2-5; CDR3: ASSPTSGRQETQY
V: TRBV29-1; length: 9; size: once; J: TRBJ1-1; CDR3: SVEDAGEAF
V: TRBV7-9; length: 13; size: -; J: TRBJ2-1; CDR3: ASSWTQGAPNEQF
V: TRBV14; length: 11; size: -; J: TRBJ2-3; CDR3: ASSQVPRDTQY
V: TRBV5-1; length: 14; size: -; J: TRBJ1-1; CDR3: ASRASWTALNTEAF
V: TRBV21-1; length: 14; size: -; J: TRBJ2-1; CDR3: ASSTRDRGPYNEQF
V: TRBV10-3; length: 12; size: -; J: TRBJ1-4; CDR3: AIRDDRERGKLF
V: TRBV11-2; length: 13; size: -; J: TRBJ2-2; CDR3: ASSLRQANTGELF
V: TRBV7-3; length: 12; size: -; J: TRBJ2-3; CDR3: ASSDSGGPDTQY
V: TRBV7-9; length: 10; size: -; J: TRBJ1-1; CDR3: ASSFPGTEAF
V: TRBV12-5; length: 11; size: -; J: TRBJ1-1; CDR3: ASAADRYTEAF
V: TRBV30; length: 12; size: -; J: TRBJ1-6; CDR3: AWSGVWGGSPLH
V: TRBV5-4; length: 12; size: once; J: TRBJ1-1; CDR3: ASSKGGVDTEAF
V: TRBV11-3; length: 16; size: -; J: TRBJ2-6; CDR3: ASSRVISRQSRANVLT
V: TRBV7-8; length: 13; size: -; J: TRBJ1-1; CDR3: ASSLEQVGTTEAF
V: TRBV2; length: 12; size: -; J: TRBJ1-2; CDR3: ASSEETGAGGYT
V: TRBV25-1; length: 12; size: -; J: TRBJ2-3; CDR3: ASSAEGVPDTQY
V: TRBV18; length: 12; size: -; J: TRBJ2-3; CDR3: ASSPPTREDTQY
V: TRBV7-9; length: 13; size: few; J: TRBJ1-3; CDR3: ASSSWTETGNTIY
V: TRBV11-3; length: 11; size: -; J: TRBJ1-1; CDR3: ASSLQQGAEAF
V: TRBV6-6; length: 11; size: -; J: TRBJ1-6; CDR3: ATAGTGVSPLH
V: TRBV19; length: 11; size: -; J: TRBJ2-2; CDR3: ASSLGVTGELF
V: TRBV7-2; length: 16; size: -; J: TRBJ2-1; CDR3: ASSLRRLAGGLDNEQF
V: TRBV5-1; length: 12; size: -; J: TRBJ2-3; CDR3: ASSFTGDGDTQY
V: TRBV30; length: 10; size: -; J: TRBJ1-1; CDR3: AWRLSGVEAF
V: TRBV7-2; length: 14; size: -; J: TRBJ1-1; CDR3: ASSLVWGTANTEAF
V: TRBV14; length: 15; size: once; J: TRBJ1-1; CDR3: ASSQDRLTGWNTEAF
V: TRBV5-6; length: 11; size: -; J: TRBJ1-2; CDR3: ASSLSGTDGYT
V: TRBV6-4; length: 15; size: few; J: TRBJ1-2; CDR3: ASSEGGQGQANYGYT
V: TRBV5-1; length: 12; size: -; J: TRBJ1-1; CDR3: ASSLAQGGTEAF
V: TRBV13; length: 9; size: -; J: TRBJ1-1; CDR3: ASSYRNEAF
V: TRBV30; length: 10; size: -; J: TRBJ2-7; CDR3: ACTGTSYEQY
V: TRBV19; length: 12; size: -; J: TRBJ1-4; CDR3: ASSLRRANEKLF
V: TRBV12-5; length: 11; size: -; J: TRBJ1-2; CDR3: ASGLARPGGYT
V: TRBV11-1; length: 14; size: -; J: TRBJ2-5; CDR3: ASSSQDRGRTETQY
V: TRBV30; length: 11; size: -; J: TRBJ1-6; CDR3: AWRGSPRSPLH
V: TRBV19; length: 12; size: -; J: TRBJ1-6; CDR3: ASRTFSYNSPLH
V: TRBV18; length: 12; size: once; J: TRBJ1-2; CDR3: ASSPQDGSYGYT
V: TRBV7-2; length: 13; size: -; J: TRBJ1-3; CDR3: ASSSLRGPGNTIY
V: TRBV5-8; length: 12; size: -; J: TRBJ1-4; CDR3: ASSLGLPHEKLF
V: TRBV30; length: 10; size: -; J: TRBJ2-3; CDR3: ACSGGPDTQY
V: TRBV7-9; length: 13; size: -; J: TRBJ1-4; CDR3: ASSPTGSQDEKLF
V: TRBV29-1; length: 12; size: -; J: TRBJ2-2; CDR3: SAAGRGNTGELF